This T cell receptor beta chain comes out of a study of shared clonotypes between healthy human individuals (dated by TCRdb to about 2020). Regarding the research as a whole: The cohort comprised a couple of women and three men aged 18 to 49 years. For each donor, CD4 naive and CD4 memory were each run on three plates, CD8 naive on two plates, and CD8 memory on one plate. Blood TCR repertoires of five healthy adults were deeply sequenced to estimate repertoire size and the extent of clonotype sharing between individuals. To increase sequencing depth and limit assay-specific biases, different laboratories used diverse techniques to prepare libraries and sequence TCR repertoires. Each donor's leukapheresis produced roughly between roughly 0.85 and 10 billion PBMCs.

The investigation overall reported the following: Higher generation probabilities were observed for clonotypes shared by all four sorted-subset donors than for non-shared clonotypes. Only blood was sampled, and tissue TCR repertoires likely differ from those in blood. Even with the large sequencing depth, rarefaction of the sorted-subset datasets indicated that sequencing was incomplete. When several donors were compared, the shared fraction of clonotypes was around 4.6% for naive CD4, about 4% for naive CD8, 2.3% for memory CD4, and around 0.4% for memory CD8. Because the study included a small number of donors, the genetic and exposure-history diversity represented was limited. Pairwise subsampling indicated that sequencing depth was expected to affect the degree of clonotype sharing among donors. Estimated clonotype richness was generally larger for naive than for memory subsets.

Using the deep immunoSEQ assay, TCR CDR3 regions were amplified from genomic DNA by multiplex PCR. Extracted genomic DNA from each cell subset was distributed evenly across all wells of several immunoSEQ 96-well plates, and each plate was treated as a replicate. For sorted subsets, each replicate PCR was loaded with roughly 0.2 ug genomic DNA, equivalent to approximately 27,000 T cell genomes. Purified libraries were quantified with a Qubit 3.0 fluorometer, sized on a Bioanalyzer 2100, and re-quantified with the KAPA Library Quantification kit. Every immunoSEQ 96-well plate was sequenced on a separate single-read 150-cycle Illumina NextSeq 550 flow cell. The study's own analysis went as follows. Because the immunoSEQ output held only junctional sequences and lacked quality scores, the filtering could not match the filtering applied to full-length reads. Sequences were annotated with PyIR, a Python wrapper for IgBLAST v1.9, and V/J genes and CDR3 were assigned using IMGT germline references. Any read was removed if the V/J assignment was weak (E-value above 1e-6), the CDR3 was missing, or the read contained stop codons, out-of-frame junctions, or ambiguous translated residues. A V3J clonotype was defined by an identical inferred V gene, J gene, and CDR3 amino acid sequence. Percentage overlap between repertoires was computed as shared unique clonotypes divided by the size of the smaller repertoire. Three approaches were used to assess repertoire richness: RTK rarefaction, the Chao1 estimator, and Recon v2.1 estimates of unobserved clonotypes. For all TCRbeta clonotypes obtained by the gDNA method from a handful of donors, generation probabilities were computed with OLGA. Entries here come from immuneACCESS through TCRdb and include only in-frame sequences with V and J called. Some clones fail to appear in such tables; in the studies checked, an unresolved V gene covers under half of the shortfall, and the cause of the remainder is unknown. Clone size and the V and J calls come from that table; the DNA yielded D and trimming. The sample table lists roughly 1.5 million clones, 95% to 99% of them with a count of one. The ten biggest clones cover roughly 0.45% of the sample.

The donors were healthy, HIV-negative adults who had no recently reported acute infections or vaccinations. Every donor was a Caucasian adult residing in Nashville, Tennessee, USA. CD4+ T cells were enriched through magnetic negative selection, after which naive cells were positively selected on CD45RA and the remaining negative fraction served as the memory subset. Blood was obtained by leukapheresis, after which PBMCs were separated by Ficoll-Histopaque density gradient centrifugation and cryopreserved in liquid nitrogen vapor phase. Purity and quantity of every magnetically sorted T cell population were checked by analytical flow cytometry. Each sorted fraction had its genomic DNA isolated and then quantified by UV absorbance on a Nanodrop 2000c. Comments on this clone: Which antigen it targets is not known. Base qualities are not recorded, but no much larger clone differs from it by a single base.

The CDR3 starts with the cysteine, ends with the phenylalanine, and has 14 residues. Here the CDR3 DNA is all that survives: 42 bases in frame from base 1. From the germline V gene, CDR1 is SGHRS and CDR2 is YFSETQ. V is pruned by 6 bases and J by 5 bases, leaving 7 bases of the junction without a gene match. This sequence was found in a man younger than 40 in good health. The sequence links TRBV5-1 to TRBJ2-1; the central 8 bases match TRBD1. Sequenced material: naive CD4+ T cells sorted from blood. The sample's cell subset or site label is to be understood as: CD45RA+ positively selected. The DNA sequence is TGCGCCAGCACCATGGACAGGGCAGACAATGAGCAGTTCTTC. Its amino acids are CASTMDRADNEQFF. Beyond the CDR3, the reference TRBV5-1 and TRBJ2-1 genes provide the residues; the full variable domain reads: KAGVTQTPRYLIKTRGQQVTLSCSPISGHRSVSWYQQTPGQGLQFLFEYFSETQRNKGNFPGRFSGRQFSNSRSEMNVSTLELGDSALYLCASTMDRADNEQFFGPGTRLTVL.